This T cell receptor (beta chain) emerged from a study of vaccination and CD4 T cells after COVID-19. The wider study: Typically, post-vaccine samples were obtained a median about 79 days after dose two, within a range of 14 to 241. Stimulation of cells relied on overlapping spike peptides derived from SARS-CoV-2, HCoV-NL63, HCoV-OC43 and HCoV-229E.

The germline gives CDR1 MNHNS, CDR2 SASEGT. The CDR3 is 11 residues long. Trimming cost V 7 bases and J 4 bases, with 8 bases left between them. With the Oncomine TCR Beta short-read assay, DNA from cultured CD4+ T cells was sequenced. TCRdb fed the PCR reads into MiXCR, producing one record per CDR3 protein. The data hold some 3,000 distinct CDR3 sequences, with under 35% observed a single time. Treatment denoted: approximately 9-day PBMC culture with coronavirus spike peptide pools or control peptides (ViraFEST assay). ViraFEST expanded antigen-specific T cells with peptide pools, then sequenced TCRs. In regard to this clonotype: Its antigen is as yet unknown.

V is TRBV6-1 and J is TRBJ2-7; D is unclear. Here the sequenced sample was CD4+ T cells from blood, cultured in vitro, taken after SARS-CoV-2 vaccination. This receptor was identified in a human donor who had recovered from COVID-19. This CDR3 reads CASTKRYEQYF. The CDR3 DNA reads as TGTGCCAGCACCAAGAGGTACGAGCAGTACTTC.